The sequence of this T cell receptor (beta chain) was determined in a study of cytomegalovirus exposure and HLA in healthy donors. Study observations and caveats: Highest at DRB1 and lowest at HLA-C, TCR association rates differed among HLA loci in a later analysis.

The donors were healthy bone marrow donors. This clone was observed a few times. What it recognizes is unknown. V lost 0 bases to trimming and J lost 4 bases, with 14 bases between them. Germline loops: CDR1 SGDLS, CDR2 YYNGEE. The CDR3 is 15 residues long. It was with 60 Vbeta and 13 Jbeta primers that the PCR ran. TCRdb keeps only in-frame clones here, not all; method: immunoSEQ multiplex PCR. This table holds 120,000 or so clones, roughly 66% found once. The TCR sequence derives from a man in his late teens or twenties in good health and CMV-seronegative. The genes are TRBV9 and TRBJ2-7; a possible D gene is TRBD1 (5 bases). Sequencing was carried out using PBMCs. The CDR3 spells CASSVGRGSYYEQYF. The CDR3, as DNA: TGTGCCAGCAGCGTAGGTAGGGGTTCGTATTACGAGCAGTACTTC.